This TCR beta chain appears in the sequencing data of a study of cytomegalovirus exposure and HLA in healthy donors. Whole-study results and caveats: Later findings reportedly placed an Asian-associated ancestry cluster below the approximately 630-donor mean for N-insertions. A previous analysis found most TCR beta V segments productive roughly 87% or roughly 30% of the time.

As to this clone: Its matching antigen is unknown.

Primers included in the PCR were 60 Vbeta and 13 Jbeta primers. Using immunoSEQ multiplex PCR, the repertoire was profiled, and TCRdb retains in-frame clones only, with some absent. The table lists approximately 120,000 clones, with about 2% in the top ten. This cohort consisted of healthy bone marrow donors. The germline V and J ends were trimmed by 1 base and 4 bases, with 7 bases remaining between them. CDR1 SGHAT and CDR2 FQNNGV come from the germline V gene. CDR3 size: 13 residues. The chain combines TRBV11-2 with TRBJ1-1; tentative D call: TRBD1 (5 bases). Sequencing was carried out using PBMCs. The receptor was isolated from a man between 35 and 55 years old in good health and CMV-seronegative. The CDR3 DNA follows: TGTGCCAGCAGCTTAGCGGGGGGCACTGAAGCTTTCTTT. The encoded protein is CASSLAGGTEAFF.